One sample yielded the 15 T cell receptor beta chains listed below, sequenced in a study of neurological immune-mediated disorders. In TCRdb, the 5' RACE reads were re-called with MiXCR into one record per CDR3 protein. Among tens of thousands of distinct CDR3 sequences listed, more than 9.5% were seen once. The sample comprised PBMCs. These receptors were obtained from a man aged 55-75 years in good health.

In its sample, this clonotype was seen many times. The chain employs TRBV6-5 and TRBJ1-3; D is perhaps TRBD1 (6 bases). Trimming pared 5 bases from V and 4 bases from J, leaving 9 bases between. The germline V gene has CDR1 MNHEY and CDR2 SVGAGI. The CDR3 is 13 amino acids. CDR3 bases: TGTGCCAGCAGTGCAACAGGGGGAAACACCATATATTTT. Encoded protein: CASSATGGNTIYF.

This clonotype was seen at least ten times. The V gene is TRBV3-1, the J gene TRBJ1-2, with D hard to call. The CDR3 loop spans 13 amino acids. With 4 bases removed from V and 6 bases from J, the gap between germline ends came to 12 bases. Germline values: CDR1 LGHDT, CDR2 YNNKEL (reference sequence). CDR3 sequence: CASSLIGADGYTF. CDR3 sequence (DNA): TGTGCCAGCAGCCTAATCGGTGCGGATGGCTACACCTTC.

This clonotype was seen at least ten times. The gene calls are TRBV29-1 and TRBJ2-7, with a possible D match to TRBD2 (6 bases). V was cut by 5 bases and J by 2 bases, with 13 bases left in between. The CDR3 sequence is 13 residues long. Germline CDR1 reads SQVTM; CDR2 reads ANQGSEA. The CDR3 protein is CSVITGLTYEQYF. Here the CDR3 DNA reads TGCAGCGTTATCACGGGACTCACCTACGAGCAGTACTTC.

This clonotype was found many times. The rearrangement uses TRBV5-1 and TRBJ2-2; TRBD1 matches at 11 bases. Germline V CDR1 and CDR2: SGHRS, YFSETQ. V lost 1 base to trimming and J lost 6 bases; unmatched junction nucleotides: 5. This CDR3 has 16 amino acids. CDR3 nucleotides: TGCGCCAGCAGCTTGCAACCGGGACAGGGGGCCGGGGAGCTGTTTTTT. Its protein is CASSLQPGQGAGELFF.

This clonotype has a count of ten or more. This chain uses TRBV7-9 with TRBJ1-5, with D possibly matching TRBD1 (5 bases). Germline assignment: CDR1 SEHNR and CDR2 FQNEAQ (reference sequence). V lost 3 bases, J lost 2 bases, and 17 bases lay in between. There are 17 residues in the CDR3. CDR3 nucleotides: TGTGCCAGCAGCTTTGCCTCCGTCGGGGGGGGCAATCAGCCCCAGCATTTT. This sequence encodes CASSFASVGGGNQPQHF.

This clonotype was picked up many times. In nucleotides, the CDR3 is TGTGCCAGTATCGACGGGGTGGGCAATGAGCAGTTCTTC. This translates into CASIDGVGNEQFF. The chain carries TRBV7-8 and TRBJ2-1, with D possibly matching TRBD2 (5 bases). Germline V gene lookup returns CDR1 SGHVS and CDR2 FQNEAQ. The length of the CDR3 is 13 residues. The germline V and J ends were trimmed by 9 bases and 6 bases, with 15 bases remaining between them.

This clonotype was counted at least ten times. This chain links TRBV4-1 with TRBJ2-5, with 8 bases matching TRBD2. The CDR3 is 19 residues long. Germline V gene data show CDR1 as MGHRA and CDR2 as YSYEKL. V lost 0 bases, J lost 2 bases, and 14 bases stayed unmatched. The CDR3 DNA follows: TGCGCCAGCAGCCAAGAAGGAATCGTAGGCGGGGGGAAACAAGAGACCCAGTACTTC. This gives the protein CASSQEGIVGGGKQETQYF.

This clonotype was seen many times. V is TRBV7-9 and J is TRBJ2-1, with 10 bases lining up with TRBD1. Germline CDR1 and CDR2: SEHNR and FQNEAQ (reference sequence). Trimming took 3 bases from V and 7 from J; bases not matched to a gene: 6. The CDR3 runs 15 residues. Here the CDR3 reads CASSFRGTGENEQFF. In nucleotides, the CDR3 is TGTGCCAGCAGCTTTAGAGGGACAGGGGAAAATGAGCAGTTCTTC.

This clonotype was detected many times. The chain couples TRBV7-9 to TRBJ1-1; D gene unclear. The V gene lost 4 bases and the J gene lost 5 bases, with 11 bases spanning the gap. This CDR3 region has 13 residues. Germline CDR1 and CDR2: SEHNR and FQNEAQ (reference sequence). The chain's CDR3 is CASSSNVVTEAFF. CDR3 nucleotides: TGTGCCAGCAGCTCAAACGTTGTGACTGAAGCTTTCTTT.

At least ten counts were recorded for this clonotype. CDR3 loop: CASSLTVLSSGNTIYF. The CDR3 bases are TGTGCCAGCAGTTTGACAGTACTTTCGTCTGGAAACACCATATATTTT. The chain combines TRBV6-5 with TRBJ1-3; TRBD1 might be the D (5 bases). V was shortened by 4 bases and J by 1 base, with 14 bases between the two germline ends. This CDR3 has 16 amino acids. Germline V gene lookup returns CDR1 MNHEY and CDR2 SVGAGI.

This clonotype was recorded many times. The gene calls are TRBV11-2 and TRBJ2-3; weak D call: TRBD2 (7 bases). The germline V gene encodes CDR1 SGHAT and CDR2 FQNNGV. With 4 bases removed from V and 6 bases from J, the gap between germline ends came to 20 bases. The CDR3 is 16 residues long. The CDR3 spells CASSYVGGGLGDTQYF. In nucleotides, the CDR3 is TGTGCCAGCAGCTACGTAGGCGGGGGCCTAGGGGATACGCAGTATTTT.

This clonotype was counted many times. The chain joins TRBV10-3 to TRBJ2-3, with 11 nucleotides matching TRBD2. CDR1 and CDR2 (germline): ENHRY, SYGVKD. V trimming: 6 bases; J trimming: 6 bases; junction bases outside the gene matches: 17. CDR3 length equals 18 residues. Here the CDR3 reads CAIRPGLADLLTGDTQYF. The DNA of the CDR3 is TGTGCCATCAGACCGGGACTAGCGGACTTATTAACGGGGGATACGCAGTATTTT.

This clonotype was recorded a few times. This sequence joins TRBV18 and TRBJ1-4; 8 nucleotides agree with TRBD1. Germline CDR1 is KGHSH and CDR2 is LQKENI. The ends lost 1 base at V and 3 bases at J; junction bases unmatched: 7. This CDR3 is 17 amino acids long. In DNA, the CDR3 is TGTGCCAGCTCACCACGGGACCCGGGACAGGCTAATGAAAAACTGTTTTTT. It encodes CASSPRDPGQANEKLFF.

This clonotype was counted at least ten times. V is TRBV14 and J is TRBJ2-7; weak D call: TRBD2 (5 bases). Germline V gene lookup returns CDR1 SGHDN and CDR2 FVKESK. The V and J ends lost 2 bases and 3 bases respectively, with 14 bases between them. The CDR3 has 15 amino acids. CDR3 sequence (DNA): TGTGCCAGCAGCCAACCCCGGGGTGGGAGCTACGAGCAGTACTTC. Its translation: CASSQPRGGSYEQYF.

In its sample, this clonotype was seen many times. The rearrangement links TRBV20-1 to TRBJ1-2; TRBD1 might be the D (6 bases). Trimming left V 0 bases short and J 3 bases short, with 11 bases between. The V gene's germline CDR1 is DFQATT and CDR2 SNEGSKA (reference sequence). The CDR3 is 14 amino acids. The DNA for the CDR3 is TGCAGTGCTAGAGATCAACAGGGATACTATGGCTACACCTTC. This gives the protein CSARDQQGYYGYTF.